Listed here is a single T cell receptor (beta chain). This sample is drawn from a study of shared T cell receptors in the human thymus. Measured with immunoSEQ multiplex PCR; TCRdb has only the in-frame clones, and not every one. The sample has hundreds of thousands of clones, about 90% seen once; the top ten hold more than 0.009%. The germline V and J ends were trimmed by 3 bases and 1 base, with 18 bases remaining between them. CDR1 and CDR2 from the germline V gene are LGHNA and YNFKEQ. The CDR3 totals 17 residues. These data also formed part of another study, on human thymus T cells. As that study records: Corrective heart surgery yielded resections, and these provided the thymus tissue. Thymic and blood repertoires appeared to show biased V and J gene usage. Related research examined unrelated individuals and reported that their thymic repertoires overlapped highly.

This receptor was obtained from a boy under two years old with a congenital heart defect. Sequenced sample: thymocytes. This sequence joins TRBV4-2 and TRBJ1-1; D is ambiguous. The CDR3: CASSHDPHSNKNTEAFF. In DNA form, the CDR3 reads TGTGCCAGCAGCCACGACCCCCACAGTAACAAGAACACTGAAGCTTTCTTT.